This T cell receptor beta chain was sequenced for a study of blood T cell repertoires in COVID-19. Study in general: Sites in the United States, Italy and Spain provided acute and convalescent COVID-19 samples. Nucleic acid was either cDNA or gDNA, and it came from T cells, B-cell-depleted T cells, or PBMCs.

Germline V gene sequence: CDR1 MGHRA, CDR2 YSYEKL. V dropped 0 bases and J dropped 9; count of bases not matched to a gene: 14. This CDR3 has 17 amino acids. In the authors' methods: The authors estimated nucleated cell counts from reference gene primer amplification. The assay was immunoSEQ multiplex PCR, and TCRdb's table has in-frame clones only and misses some. From that table come the V and J calls and clone size; the DNA was used to work out D and trimming. Of tens of thousands of clones in the sample, 76% are singletons; the top ten hold roughly 15%. Material for sequencing was peripheral blood. The genes are TRBV4-1 and TRBJ2-1, with 7 bases fitting TRBD2. This TCR came from a man aged 70 or older with active or convalescent COVID-19. The DNA of the CDR3 is TGCGCCAGCAGCCAAGAACCCCGGGCTAGCGGAGGGCTTGAGCAGTTCTTC. Translating it yields CASSQEPRASGGLEQFF.